Given below is one TCR beta chain in context. The antigen remains unidentified. Both 60 Vbeta primers and 13 Jbeta primers went into the PCR. Here immunoSEQ multiplex PCR was the method, and the copy in TCRdb shows in-frame clones only, minus some. The data contain under 200,000 clones, about 75% of them singletons. This specimen comes from a study of cytomegalovirus exposure and HLA in healthy donors. Study-wide points: Later work showed greater clonal expansion in HLA-associated TCR beta chains than in equally common others. As a later analysis showed, a missense DCLRE1C variant was linked to trimming of TCR beta V- and J-genes. Highly shared variants forming one cluster were likely a sequencing artifact.

The CDR3 length is 17 residues. Trimming left V 5 bases short and J 0 bases short, with 18 bases between. Per the germline V gene, CDR1 is MNHEY and CDR2 is SMNVEV (reference sequence). V usage is TRBV27 and J usage is TRBJ2-3; possibly TRBD2 for D (5 bases). The sequencing input was PBMCs. This TCR was sampled from a male donor in good health and CMV-seronegative. In nucleotides, the CDR3 is TGTGCCAGCAGTCCGTCGACCCAGCGGCTTAGCACAGATACGCAGTATTTT. It codes for CASSPSTQRLSTDTQYF.